This T cell receptor (beta chain) was sequenced for a study of T cell responses to AZD1222 COVID-19 vaccine. General observations from the study: Along spike, vaccine-associated CD4 TCRs were found throughout, with dominance at 160-218 and 743-854.

Sequenced by immunoSEQ multiplex PCR; TCRdb stores in-frame clones only, minus some. The table lists 95,000 to 130,000 clones, approximately 93% of them singletons, with 2.5% to 3.5% in the top ten. With regard to this clone: Its antigen is unknown. At one end the junction does not follow the germline gene, possibly because of a read error.

Looked up from germline, CDR1 is MNHEY and CDR2 is SMNVEV (reference sequence). The CDR3 length is 12 residues. This TCR came from an adult in good health. V is TRBV27 and J is TRBJ2-7; the match to TRBD2 covers 15 bases. The starting material was peripheral blood, obtained on day 0 of AZD1222 vaccination. CDR3 nucleotides: TGTGCCAGCACCGGACTAGCGGGAGGGCTCCAGTTT. Translated: CASTGLAGGLQF.